This T cell receptor (beta chain) stems from a study of blood T cell repertoires in COVID-19. Germline CDR1 is LGHDT and CDR2 is YNNKEL (reference sequence). The CDR3 is made up of 15 amino acids. The V segment lost 1 base and the J segment 6 bases; nucleotides outside the gene matches: 1. Measured with immunoSEQ multiplex PCR; TCRdb has only the in-frame clones, and not every one. The data contain approximately 200,000 clones, 80% to 90% of them singletons. What was sequenced was peripheral blood. The clonotype comes from a man aged 25-45 years with COVID-19, enrolled during active disease. The chain recombines TRBV3-1 (or the pseudogene TRBV3-2) with TRBJ2-7; 15 nucleotides align to TRBD2. CDR3 region: CASSQGTSGRGEQYF. Written as DNA, the CDR3 is TGTGCCAGCAGCCAAGGGACTAGCGGGAGGGGCGAGCAGTACTTC.